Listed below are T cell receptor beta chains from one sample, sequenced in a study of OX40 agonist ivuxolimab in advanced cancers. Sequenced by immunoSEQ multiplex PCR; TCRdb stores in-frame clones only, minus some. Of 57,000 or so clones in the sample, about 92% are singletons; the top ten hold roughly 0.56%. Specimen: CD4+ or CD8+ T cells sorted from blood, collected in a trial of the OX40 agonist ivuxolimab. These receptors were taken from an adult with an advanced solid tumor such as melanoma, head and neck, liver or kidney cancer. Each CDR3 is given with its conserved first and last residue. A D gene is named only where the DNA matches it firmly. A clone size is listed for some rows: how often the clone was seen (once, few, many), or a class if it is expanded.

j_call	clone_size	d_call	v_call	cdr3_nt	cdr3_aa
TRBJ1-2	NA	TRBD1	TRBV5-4	TGTGCCAGCAGTTTCAATATGGGACAGGATTTAGAAACCGGGGGGGCCCGGAGCTTC	CASSFNMGQDLETGGARSF
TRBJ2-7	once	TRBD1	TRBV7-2	TGTGCCAGCAGCTTCATCGTCCGGACAGGGGGAAGCTACGAGCAGTACTTC	CASSFIVRTGGSYEQYF
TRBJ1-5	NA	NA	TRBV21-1	TGTGCCAGCAGCATAGATGGGGACACTCTTACCCGTAGCAATCAGCCCCAGCATTTT	CASSIDGDTLTRSNQPQHF
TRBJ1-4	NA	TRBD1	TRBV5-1	TGCGCCAGCAGCTCGGGACAGGCAGGGGAAAAACTGTTTTTT	CASSSGQAGEKLFF
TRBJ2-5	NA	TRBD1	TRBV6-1	TGTGCCAGCAGTGAAGCGCTTCAGGGGGCCCAGTACTTC	CASSEALQGAQYF
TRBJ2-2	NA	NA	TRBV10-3	TGTGCCATCAGCGGGAGCGATTTAAACACCGGGGAGCTGTTTTTT	CAISGSDLNTGELFF
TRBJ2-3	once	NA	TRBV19	TGTGCCAGTAGTATATCCCAAAACACAGATACGCAGTATTTT	CASSISQNTDTQYF
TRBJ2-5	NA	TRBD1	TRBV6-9	TGTGCCAGCAGTTATTCAGGGGACAGGGGGCTGGGGGAGACCCAGTACTTC	CASSYSGDRGLGETQYF
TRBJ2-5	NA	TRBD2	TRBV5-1	TGCGCCAGCAGTTTCACTAGCGGGAGATTTGGAGAGACCCAGTACTTC	CASSFTSGRFGETQYF
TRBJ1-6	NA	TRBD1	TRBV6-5	TGTGCCAGCAGTAGCCGGACAGGGGGAATTTCACCCCTCCACTTT	CASSSRTGGISPLHF
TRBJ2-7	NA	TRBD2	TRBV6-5	TGTGCCAGTGGGAGGGTTCGGGCCGCGCAGTACTTC	CASGRVRAAQYF
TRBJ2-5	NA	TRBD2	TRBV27	TGTGCCAGCAGTTTATCTGGGACTAGCGGGGTATGGGAGACCCAGTACTTC	CASSLSGTSGVWETQYF
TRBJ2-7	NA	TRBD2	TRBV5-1	TGCGCCAGCAGCTGGGGACTAGCGGGAGAAACCTCCTACGAGCAGTACTTC	CASSWGLAGETSYEQYF
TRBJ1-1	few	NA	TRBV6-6	TGTGCCAGCAGTTGGGGCCGGGGGGCCGCTGAAGCTTTCTTT	CASSWGRGAAEAFF
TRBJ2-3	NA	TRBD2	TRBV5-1	TGCGCCAGCAGACTAGCGGGAGCGGTGGGCACAGATACGCAGTATTTT	CASRLAGAVGTDTQYF
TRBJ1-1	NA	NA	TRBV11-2	TGTGCCAGCAGGGGCGGAGGGAACACTGAAGCTTTCTTT	CASRGGGNTEAFF
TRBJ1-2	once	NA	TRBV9	TGTGCCAGCAGCGTACGGGAATTCAACTATGGCTACACCTTC	CASSVREFNYGYTF
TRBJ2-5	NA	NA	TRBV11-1	TGTGCCAGCCAACCCTCCGTCGGGGTAGGAGAGACCCAGTACTTC	CASQPSVGVGETQYF
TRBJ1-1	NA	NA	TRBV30	TGTGCCTGGAACAAGGAATCCACTGAAGCTTTCTTT	CAWNKESTEAFF
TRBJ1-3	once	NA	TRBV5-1	TGCGCCAGCAGCCGCGACAACTCTGGAAACACCATATATTTT	CASSRDNSGNTIYF
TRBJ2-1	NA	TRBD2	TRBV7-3	TGTGCCAGCAGCCTGAGCGGGGGGGCGTACAATGAGCAGTTCTTC	CASSLSGGAYNEQFF
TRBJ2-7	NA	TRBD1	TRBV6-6	TGTGCCAGCAGTTACTCAAGGACAGGGGGCTCCTACGAGCAGTACTTC	CASSYSRTGGSYEQYF
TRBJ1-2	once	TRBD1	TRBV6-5	TGTGCCAGCAGTTACTCTCCAGGGGGCAGCTATGGCTACACCTTC	CASSYSPGGSYGYTF
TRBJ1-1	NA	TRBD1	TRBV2	TGTGCCAGCAGTGTGTCCCTGGACAGGGGTTTTGCTTTCTTT	CASSVSLDRGFAFF
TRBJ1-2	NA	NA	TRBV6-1	TGTGCCAGCAGTGGGACCGGCGCTAACTATGGCTACACCTTC	CASSGTGANYGYTF
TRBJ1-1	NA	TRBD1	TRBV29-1	TGCAGCGTTGAAGCCTATCGGGACAGGGAAGCTTTCTTT	CSVEAYRDREAFF
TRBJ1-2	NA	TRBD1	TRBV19	TGTGCCAGTAGTATAGATCCCGGGACAGCCCTTGGGGATGGCTACACCTTC	CASSIDPGTALGDGYTF
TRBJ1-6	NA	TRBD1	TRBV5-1	TGCGCCAGCAGGACAGGGATGGATTCACCCCTCCACTTT	CASRTGMDSPLHF
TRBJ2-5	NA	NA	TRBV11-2	TGTGCCAGCAGGCGAACAGGGACCCAAGAGACCCAGTACTTC	CASRRTGTQETQYF
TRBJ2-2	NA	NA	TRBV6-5	TGTGCCAGCAGTTACGGGGTCGGAGGGGCCGGGGAGCTGTTTTTT	CASSYGVGGAGELFF
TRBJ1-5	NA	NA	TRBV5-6	TGTGCCAGCAGCTGGGGTGTCAATCAGCCCCAGCATTTT	CASSWGVNQPQHF
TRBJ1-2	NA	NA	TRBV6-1	TGTGCCAGCAGGCCCGGGGGTGGTGACTATGGCTACACCTTC	CASRPGGGDYGYTF
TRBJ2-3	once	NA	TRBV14	TGTGCCAGCAGCCAAGACGTGGGGGCAGATACGCAGTATTTT	CASSQDVGADTQYF
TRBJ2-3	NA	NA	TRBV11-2	TGTGCCAGCAGCTTGCAGGGGAGAGGGACAGATACGCAGTATTTT	CASSLQGRGTDTQYF
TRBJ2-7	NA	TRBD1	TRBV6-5	TGTGCCAGCAGGGACAGGAGGACCGAGCAGTACTTC	CASRDRRTEQYF